One sample yielded the 24 T cell receptor beta chains listed below, sequenced in a study of T cell changes during pregnancy in multiple sclerosis. Using immunoSEQ multiplex PCR, the repertoire was profiled, and TCRdb retains in-frame clones only, with some absent. The repertoire holds approximately 44,000 clones, roughly nine tenths seen once, with approximately 0.5% in the top ten. The sequences come from CD4+ T cells from peripheral blood mononuclear cells, collected in the first trimester of pregnancy. The receptors shown here come from a female donor with multiple sclerosis, enrolled in a pregnancy study.

The chain employs TRBV5-4 and TRBJ1-1; D perhaps matches TRBD1 (5 bases). CDR1 SGHNT and CDR2 YYREEE come from the germline V gene (reference sequence). This CDR3 has 15 amino acids. Trimming pared 4 bases from V and 7 bases from J, leaving 20 bases between. The CDR3 here is CASSRGRGAGGEAFF. The CDR3 nucleotides read TGTGCCAGCAGCCGGGGGAGGGGCGCCGGTGGTGAAGCTTTCTTT.

The CDR3: CSASRDLNTEAFF. The CDR3 DNA sequence: TGCAGCGCCTCCAGGGACTTGAACACTGAAGCTTTCTTT. This chain links TRBV29-1 with TRBJ1-1, with TRBD1 as a possible D gene (5 bases). The ends were cut back, 7 bases at V and 0 bases at J, with 12 bases in the middle. The germline V gene has CDR1 SQVTM and CDR2 ANQGSEA. This CDR3 is built from 13 residues.

The V gene is TRBV19, the J gene TRBJ1-5; the D gene is possibly TRBD1 (5 bases). The V gene's germline CDR1 is LNHDA and CDR2 SQIVND (reference sequence). The ends were cut back, 0 bases at V and 3 bases at J, with 9 bases in the middle. This CDR3 has 15 amino acids. The CDR3 coding sequence is TGTGCCAGTAGTATAGATCGGGGGTACAATCAGCCCCAGCATTTT. Its translation: CASSIDRGYNQPQHF.

The V and J genes are TRBV30 and TRBJ2-7; 8 bases line up with TRBD2. This CDR3 contains 14 residues. CDR1 is GTSNPN and CDR2 is SVGIG in the germline V gene (reference sequence). V lost 4 bases, J lost 0 bases, and 5 bases stayed unmatched. The CDR3 loop reads CAWTRGGDSYEQYF. The CDR3 DNA reads TGTGCCTGGACTCGGGGGGGGGACTCCTACGAGCAGTACTTC.

The chain couples TRBV19 to TRBJ2-1, with a possible D match to TRBD2 (6 bases). The CDR3 is 15 amino acids. The V end lost 3 bases, the J end lost 10 bases, and 19 bases lay between the germline ends. Germline V lookup: CDR1 LNHDA, CDR2 SQIVND (reference sequence). CDR3 coding DNA: TGTGCCAGTAGTATTCCCGGGGGTGTAATAGGGGAGCAGTTCTTC. Translated: CASSIPGGVIGEQFF.

The gene calls are TRBV5-1 and TRBJ2-5; D is uncertain. This CDR3 has 13 residues. Germline V gene lookup returns CDR1 SGHRS and CDR2 YFSETQ. V lost 4 bases to trimming and J lost 4 bases, with 11 bases between them. CDR3 sequence (DNA): TGCGCCAGCAGCACTGGTCTGCCAGAGACCCAGTACTTC. It translates to CASSTGLPETQYF. Filled out from reference TRBV5-1 and TRBJ2-5, the complete variable domain reads KAGVTQTPRYLIKTRGQQVTLSCSPISGHRSVSWYQQTPGQGLQFLFEYFSETQRNKGNFPGRFSGRQFSNSRSEMNVSTLELGDSALYLCASSTGLPETQYFGPGTRLLVL.

J is TRBJ2-3 and V is TRBV5-1, with 11 bases fitting TRBD2. The CDR3 consists of 15 residues. Per germline, CDR1 SGHRS and CDR2 YFSETQ. V was pared by 0 bases and J by 4 bases, with 1 base of the junction left unmatched. The CDR3 DNA reads as TGCGCCAGCAGCTTGGAACTAGCGGGAGCAGATACGCAGTATTTT. Translation gives CASSLELAGADTQYF.

This clone has only one observation. This chain uses TRBV5-4 with TRBJ2-1; TRBD1 matches at 9 bases. This CDR3 region has 18 residues. The germline gives CDR1 SGHNT, CDR2 YYREEE (reference sequence). The V segment lost 4 bases and the J segment 0 bases; nucleotides outside the gene matches: 11. The CDR3 coding sequence is TGTGCCAGCAGCGTAGGGACAGGGATCGGCAGCTCCTACAATGAGCAGTTCTTC. As protein: CASSVGTGIGSSYNEQFF.

The rearrangement joins TRBV4-3 to TRBJ2-2; D not resolved. CDR1 is LGHNA, CDR2 YSLEER, per germline. This CDR3 region has 16 residues. The V and J ends lost 0 bases and 3 bases respectively, with 11 bases between them. CDR3 nucleotides: TGCGCCAGCAGCCAAGATTCCATTTTCCACACCGGGGAGCTGTTTTTT. Translated, it gives CASSQDSIFHTGELFF.

The rearrangement links TRBV5-6 to TRBJ2-5, with D unclear. V shed 4 bases and J shed 5 bases, with 9 bases lying between them. The CDR3 is made up of 12 amino acids. In germline, CDR1 is SGHDT, CDR2 YYEEEE. The CDR3 DNA reads as TGTGCCAGCAGCCTAGTTGTCGAGACCCAGTACTTC. This codes for CASSLVVETQYF.

J is TRBJ1-2 and V is TRBV7-2; 8 bases line up with TRBD1. The CDR3 is 16 residues long. V lost 8 bases and J lost 4; bases outside the gene matches: 15. CDR1 is SGHTA, CDR2 FQGNSA, per germline. CDR3 loop: CASALTVAGGLYGYTF. The CDR3 bases are TGTGCCAGCGCCCTCACAGTGGCAGGGGGCCTCTATGGCTACACCTTC. Full variable domain (missing parts from reference TRBV7-2 and TRBJ1-2): GAGVSQSPSNKVTEKGKDVELRCDPISGHTALYWYRQSLGQGLEFLIYFQGNSAPDKSGLPSDRFSAERTGGSVSTLTIQRTQQEDSAVYLCASALTVAGGLYGYTFGSGTRLTVV.

The V and J genes are TRBV30 and TRBJ1-2, with TRBD1 as a possible D gene (6 bases). Trimming pared 0 bases from V and 2 bases from J, leaving 19 bases between. Per the germline V gene, CDR1 is GTSNPN and CDR2 is SVGIG (reference sequence). The CDR3 is 17 amino acids. The CDR3 nucleotides are TGTGCCTGGAGTGTAAATTCCCTCGGGGGGCCCAACTATGGCTACACCTTC. It specifies CAWSVNSLGGPNYGYTF.

This rearrangement joins TRBV7-2 to TRBJ1-2; 8 bases agree with TRBD1. This CDR3 region has 16 residues. Germline CDR1 SGHTA, CDR2 FQGNSA. Trimming cost V 3 bases and J 3 bases; bases outside gene matches: 9. As DNA, the CDR3 is TGTGCCAGCAGCTTGAAGGGCAGGGGGCCAGACTATGGCTACACCTTC. Translated, it gives CASSLKGRGPDYGYTF.

The chain couples TRBV5-8 to TRBJ2-1; D might be TRBD1 (6 bases). The CDR3 covers 16 residues. V dropped 4 bases and J dropped 9 bases, with 23 bases sitting between them. The germline V gene encodes CDR1 SGHTS and CDR2 YDEGEE. CDR3 loop: CASSHVGQGGLVEQFF. The CDR3 coding sequence is TGTGCCAGCAGCCACGTGGGACAAGGAGGTTTGGTTGAGCAGTTCTTC.

This rearrangement joins TRBV7-9 to TRBJ1-1; D is undetermined. CDR1 is SEHNR and CDR2 is FQNEAQ in the germline V gene (reference sequence). V lost 5 bases to trimming and J lost 5 bases, with 18 bases between them. This CDR3 has 15 residues. CDR3 DNA sequence: TGTGCCAGCAGCCCCCGGGGTAATTTAGGGACTGAAGCTTTCTTT. Translation gives CASSPRGNLGTEAFF.

V is TRBV27 and J is TRBJ2-1; TRBD2 aligns across 10 bases. Per the germline V gene, CDR1 is MNHEY and CDR2 is SMNVEV (reference sequence). V lost 5 bases to trimming and J lost 6 bases; unmatched junction nucleotides: 7. The CDR3 is 15 amino acids. In DNA form, the CDR3 reads TGTGCCAGCAGTACGGGACTAGCGAGTTCCAATGAGCAGTTCTTC. As protein: CASSTGLASSNEQFF.

The chain has TRBV29-1 and TRBJ2-3, with TRBD1 identical over 7 bases. J was trimmed by 4 bases and V by 8 bases; bases with no gene match: 12. The CDR3 consists of 14 residues. Germline values: CDR1 SQVTM, CDR2 ANQGSEA. CDR3 DNA: TGCAGCACTAGGGGGCAGTTTGACGCAGATACGCAGTATTTT. Protein sequence: CSTRGQFDADTQYF.

The rearrangement links TRBV5-4 to TRBJ2-7; TRBD2 aligns across 9 bases. Germline V lookup: CDR1 SGHNT, CDR2 YYREEE (reference sequence). Germline trimming cut 3 bases from V and 2 bases from J; bases unmatched to any gene: 6. This CDR3 is built from 15 residues. CDR3 DNA: TGTGCCAGCAGCTATAGACTAGCGGATACCTACGAGCAGTACTTC. It is translated as CASSYRLADTYEQYF.

The chain recombines TRBV5-1 with TRBJ1-2; TRBD1 matches at 10 bases. Losses at the gene ends were 3 bases for V and 2 bases for J; bases not matched to a gene: 1. CDR1 is SGHRS and CDR2 is YFSETQ in the germline V gene. This CDR3 region has 14 residues. This CDR3 reads CASSSGQGNYGYTF. The CDR3 DNA follows: TGCGCCAGCAGCTCGGGACAGGGGAACTATGGCTACACCTTC.

This clone appeared once. The chain joins TRBV29-1 to TRBJ1-1; D unclear. V gave up 3 bases and J gave up 0 bases, with 8 bases separating them. Per the germline V gene, CDR1 is SQVTM and CDR2 is ANQGSEA. The CDR3 contains 13 residues. For the CDR3, the DNA is TGCAGCGTTGATGGCAGATTGAACACTGAAGCTTTCTTT. Protein: CSVDGRLNTEAFF. The entire variable domain, with the rest obtained from reference TRBV29-1 and TRBJ1-1, is as follows: SAVISQKPSRDICQRGTSLTIQCQVDSQVTMMFWYRQQPGQSLTLIATANQGSEATYESGFVIDKFPISRPNLTFSTLTVSNMSPEDSSIYLCSVDGRLNTEAFFGQGTRLTVV.

The chain has TRBV27 and TRBJ2-2, with TRBD2 as a possible D gene (7 bases). CDR1 is MNHEY, CDR2 SMNVEV, per germline (reference sequence). Trimming left V 6 bases short and J 0 bases short, with 20 bases between. This CDR3 is built from 18 residues. The CDR3 is CASRPSPGGGSNTGELFF. The CDR3 DNA sequence: TGTGCCAGCAGACCTTCCCCGGGGGGCGGGTCGAACACCGGGGAGCTGTTTTTT.

This chain connects TRBV7-8 to TRBJ2-1, with D maybe TRBD2 (6 bases). CDR1 and CDR2 from the germline V gene are SGHVS and FQNEAQ. The CDR3 has 18 residues. Trimming took off 1 base at V and 0 bases at J, with 16 bases between the two ends. The CDR3 sequence is CASSLGTRRGRSYNEQFF. CDR3 coding DNA: TGTGCCAGCAGCTTAGGGACACGGAGGGGACGCTCCTACAATGAGCAGTTCTTC.

In this sample, this clone turned up a few times. The identical CDR3 is also encoded by other nucleotide sequences in the sample. The chain employs TRBV18 and TRBJ1-1, with TRBD1 identical over 7 bases. The CDR3 is 14 amino acids. The ends lost 5 bases at V and 2 bases at J; junction bases unmatched: 5. Per germline, CDR1 KGHSH and CDR2 LQKENI. CDR3 sequence reads: CASSANRGNTEAFF. The CDR3 DNA sequence: TGTGCCAGCTCAGCCAACAGGGGAAACACTGAAGCTTTCTTT.

The rearrangement links TRBV7-2 to TRBJ2-2; D may be TRBD1 (6 bases). V dropped 3 bases and J dropped 1 base, with 9 bases sitting between them. Germline CDR1 and CDR2: SGHTA and FQGNSA. This CDR3 region has 15 residues. CDR3 nucleotide sequence: TGTGCCAGCAGCTTGGGACACCAGAACACCGGGGAGCTGTTTTTT. This encodes CASSLGHQNTGELFF. Supplemented by reference TRBV7-2 and TRBJ2-2, the full variable domain reads GAGVSQSPSNKVTEKGKDVELRCDPISGHTALYWYRQSLGQGLEFLIYFQGNSAPDKSGLPSDRFSAERTGGSVSTLTIQRTQQEDSAVYLCASSLGHQNTGELFFGEGSRLTVL.